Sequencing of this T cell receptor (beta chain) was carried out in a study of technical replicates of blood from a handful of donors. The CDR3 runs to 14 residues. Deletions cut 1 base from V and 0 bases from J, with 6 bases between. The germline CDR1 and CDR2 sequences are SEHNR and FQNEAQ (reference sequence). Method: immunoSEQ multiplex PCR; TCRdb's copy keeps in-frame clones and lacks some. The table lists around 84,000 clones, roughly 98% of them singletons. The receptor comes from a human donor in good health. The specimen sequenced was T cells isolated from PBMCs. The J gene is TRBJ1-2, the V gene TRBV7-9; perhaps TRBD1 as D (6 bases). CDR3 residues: CASSLGDTNYGYTF. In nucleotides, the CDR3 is TGTGCCAGCAGCTTAGGGGACACTAACTATGGCTACACCTTC.